Presented here are 17 T cell receptor beta chains from one specimen sequenced in a study of low-dose radiotherapy and immunotherapy resistance in tumors. The time point denotes: after trial treatment. The treatment here: LDRT plus nivolumab, ipilimumab, low-dose cyclophosphamide and aspirin (RACIN trial). Alpha and beta chains were covered, as first-strand cDNA relied on TRAV- and TRBV-specific primers. Both a constant-region primer and a V-primer adapter served to amplify TCRs across 20 to 25 PCR cycles. TCRdb recomputed calls from the reads with MiXCR, one row per CDR3 protein. The repertoire holds nearly 60,000 distinct CDR3 sequences, about 23% seen once, with 6% to 8.5% in the top ten. The material was PBMCs, obtained after low-dose radiotherapy plus immunotherapy. The receptors originated from a male donor with prostate cancer.

Comment on this clonotype: A far bigger clonotype differs at one base, so this is likely a read error. The V and J genes are TRBV12-3 or TRBV12-4 and TRBJ2-5; 8 bases are a match to TRBD1. The CDR3 spans 14 residues. The trim removed 10 bases at V and 11 bases at J, leaving 18 bases unmatched. The CDR3 region is CAITGSGGFNEQYF. CDR3 coding DNA: TGTGCCATCACAGGATCAGGGGGCTTCAATGAGCAGTACTTC.

The chain has TRBV20-1 and TRBJ2-3; D is possibly TRBD2 (6 bases). The CDR3 length is 15 residues. Trimming removed 6 bases at V and 0 bases at J, with 16 bases between. CDR1 DFQATT and CDR2 SNEGSKA come from the germline V gene (reference sequence). The CDR3 sequence: CSARAGPSSTDTQYF. CDR3 coding DNA: TGCAGTGCCCGAGCGGGCCCCTCTAGCACAGATACGCAGTATTTT.

This clonotype was picked up many times. This sequence joins TRBV9 and TRBJ1-1; the D gene is possibly TRBD1 (6 bases). The CDR3 sequence is 13 residues long. V was cut by 3 bases and J by 6 bases, with 12 bases left in between. CDR1 is SGDLS, CDR2 YYNGEE, per germline. The CDR3 region has the DNA TGTGCCAGCAGCGGACCAGGGGAGTCTGAAGCTTTCTTT. Translation: CASSGPGESEAFF. The variable domain in full, completed from reference TRBV9 and TRBJ1-1, reads DSGVTQTPKHLITATGQRVTLRCSPRSGDLSVYWYQQSLDQGLQFLIQYYNGEERAKGNILERFSAQQFPDLHSELNLSSLELGDSALYFCASSGPGESEAFFGQGTRLTVV.

This clonotype was detected many times. V is TRBV6-5 and J is TRBJ2-7; TRBD2 might be the D (6 bases). CDR1 and CDR2 (germline): MNHEY, SVGAGI. This CDR3 spans 15 amino acids. Deletions cut 10 bases from V and 2 bases from J, with 21 bases between. The CDR3 sequence is CATKNPGAGPYEQYF. The CDR3 nucleotides are TGTGCCACAAAGAACCCCGGCGCGGGACCCTACGAGCAGTACTTC.

This clonotype appeared a single time. This chain uses TRBV30 with TRBJ1-1; 7 bases are a match to TRBD1. The V gene's germline CDR1 is GTSNPN and CDR2 SVGIG (reference sequence). Unmatched junction bases numbered 6, after V lost 4 bases and J lost 4 bases. There are 13 residues in the CDR3. The CDR3 bases are TGTGCCTGGACGGGACAGTTGAGCACTGAAGCTTTCTTT. Translating gives CAWTGQLSTEAFF.

This clonotype was seen ten or more times. The chain links TRBV6-1 to TRBJ2-2; weak D call: TRBD2 (6 bases). Deletions cut 6 bases from V and 5 bases from J, with 19 bases between. The CDR3 contains 16 residues. In germline, CDR1 is MNHNS, CDR2 SASEGT. CDR3 amino acids: CASSFSAAGPTGELFF. In nucleotides, the CDR3 is TGTGCCAGCAGCTTTTCGGCAGCGGGCCCGACCGGGGAGCTGTTTTTT.

This clonotype was seen ten or more times. The V call is TRBV11-2, the J call TRBJ2-7, with D possibly being TRBD1 (6 bases). The CDR3 length is 13 residues. Germline V gene sequence: CDR1 SGHAT, CDR2 FQNNGV. The ends were cut back, 5 bases at V and 6 bases at J, with 14 bases in the middle. CDR3 bases: TGTGCCAGCAGCCCAGGGGTTTCGGCCGAGCAGTACTTC. Its translation is CASSPGVSAEQYF. Combining the CDR3 with reference TRBV11-2 and TRBJ2-7 gives the whole variable domain EAGVAQSPRYKIIEKRQSVAFWCNPISGHATLYWYQQILGQGPKLLIQFQNNGVVDDSQLPKDRFSAERLKGVDSTLKIQPAKLEDSAVYLCASSPGVSAEQYFGPGTRLTVT.

This clonotype was seen only a few times. It differs at one base from a far larger clone, so likely a read error. V and J are TRBV5-1 and TRBJ2-1; 8 nucleotides agree with TRBD1. V shed 5 bases, J shed 10 bases, and the junction held 11 bases outside the gene matches. This CDR3 region has 14 residues. The germline V gene has CDR1 SGHRS and CDR2 YFSETQ. CDR3 residues: CASSHGQGSYEQFF. The CDR3, as DNA: TGCGCCAGCAGTCACGGACAGGGATCCTACGAGCAGTTCTTC.

This clonotype was counted many times. The gene calls are TRBV20-1 and TRBJ2-2; 10 nucleotides agree with TRBD2. V dropped 4 bases and J dropped 0; count of bases not matched to a gene: 2. This CDR3 contains 15 residues. The germline CDR1 and CDR2 sequences are DFQATT and SNEGSKA (reference sequence). The chain's CDR3 is CSATTSGANTGELFF. CDR3 DNA sequence: TGCAGTGCTACAACTAGCGGGGCGAACACCGGGGAGCTGTTTTTT.

This clonotype was recorded once. V and J are TRBV6-6 and TRBJ2-3, with 7 bases matching TRBD2. This CDR3 is 12 amino acids long. The V gene end was trimmed by 5 bases and the J gene end by 7 bases; junction bases not matched to a gene: 3. Germline lookup yields CDR1 MNHNY and CDR2 SVGAGI (reference sequence). CDR3: CASSTRGNTQYF. The CDR3 coding sequence is TGTGCCAGCAGTACGCGGGGGAATACGCAGTATTTT.

Comments on this clonotype: Given a much more abundant clone one base away, this may be a read error. The genes are TRBV30 and TRBJ1-5; no reliable D call. Germline V gives CDR1 GTSNPN, CDR2 SVGIG (reference sequence). Trimming removed 3 bases from V and 5 bases from J, with 11 bases in between. This CDR3 spans 13 amino acids. The CDR3 here is CAWRGSFDQPQHF. CDR3 coding DNA: TGTGCCTGGAGGGGTTCATTTGATCAGCCCCAGCATTTT.

This clonotype has ten or more counts. J is TRBJ2-3 and V is TRBV7-9, with 13 bases matching TRBD2. CDR1 and CDR2 from the germline V gene are SEHNR and FQNEAQ (reference sequence). The CDR3 sequence is 16 residues long. With 8 bases clipped from V and 2 bases from J, the junction kept 7 bases outside the gene matches. The CDR3 loop is CASGAGTSGDTDTQYF. CDR3 DNA sequence: TGTGCCAGCGGCGCCGGGACTAGCGGGGACACAGATACGCAGTATTTT.

The chain links TRBV7-8 to TRBJ2-1; 12 bases are a match to TRBD2. Germline trimming cut 5 bases from V and 4 bases from J; bases unmatched to any gene: 21. This CDR3 has 21 residues. The germline V gene encodes CDR1 SGHVS and CDR2 FQNEAQ. DNA for the CDR3: TGTGCCAGCAGCCCAAGAATCGAGACTAGCGGGAGCCCCTACCATTACAATGAGCAGTTCTTC. This gives the protein CASSPRIETSGSPYHYNEQFF.

The table lists this clonotype with many counts. This chain uses TRBV19 with TRBJ1-1, with no clear D. CDR3 length equals 12 residues. The V gene's germline CDR1 is LNHDA and CDR2 SQIVND (reference sequence). V shed 3 bases and J shed 6 bases, with 8 bases lying between them. The CDR3 nucleotides are TGTGCCAGTAGTATCGGAGGCGCTGAAGCTTTCTTT. Amino acid sequence: CASSIGGAEAFF.

There are many counts of this clonotype. This sequence joins TRBV11-2 and TRBJ2-3; D not certain. The germline gives CDR1 SGHAT, CDR2 FQNNGV. The CDR3 contains 11 residues. Deletions cut 5 bases from V and 6 bases from J, with 6 bases between. CDR3 protein: CASSPRDTQYF. For the CDR3, the DNA is TGTGCCAGCAGCCCCCGGGATACGCAGTATTTT.

In its sample, this clonotype was seen many times. The CDR3 DNA reads TGCGCCAGCAGCTTGGAGGCAGGGGACCAGCCCCAGCATTTT. Amino acids: CASSLEAGDQPQHF. This rearrangement joins TRBV5-1 to TRBJ1-5; D may be TRBD1 (6 bases). This CDR3 has 14 residues. Germline CDR1 SGHRS, CDR2 YFSETQ. Trimming stripped 0 bases from V and 7 bases from J, with 11 bases between.

This clonotype was observed many times. This chain uses TRBV5-1 with TRBJ2-7, with 11 bases that match TRBD1. With V trimmed by 4 bases and J by 5 bases, 5 bases remained unmatched. Germline-derived CDR1 and CDR2 are SGHRS and YFSETQ. The CDR3 runs to 14 residues. The CDR3 DNA is TGCGCCAGCAGCAGGGACAGGGGGGAGGACGAGCAGTACTTC. Encoded protein: CASSRDRGEDEQYF. The full variable domain, completed using reference TRBV5-1 and TRBJ2-7, is KAGVTQTPRYLIKTRGQQVTLSCSPISGHRSVSWYQQTPGQGLQFLFEYFSETQRNKGNFPGRFSGRQFSNSRSEMNVSTLELGDSALYLCASSRDRGEDEQYFGPGTRLTVT.